Listed below are T cell receptor beta chains from one sample, sequenced in a study of blood T cell repertoires in COVID-19. Clones were read by immunoSEQ multiplex PCR, and TCRdb kept only the in-frame ones, dropping some. The repertoire includes hundreds of thousands of clones, approximately 88% of them detected once, and over 8% sits in the top ten. Sample: peripheral blood. Receptor source: a man younger than 35 with active or convalescent COVID-19. CDR3s include the opening cysteine and the closing phenylalanine or tryptophan. A D gene is named only where the DNA matches it firmly. Expanded clones get a size class; other rows say once, few or many, or leave the size out.

.,TRBD2,TRBV6-4,TRBJ2-3,CASSESRSSGGAVSDTQYF,TGTGCCAGCAGCGAGAGTCGAAGTAGCGGGGGGGCCGTATCAGATACGCAGTATTTT
.,.,TRBV19,TRBJ1-5,CASSKDSPRYPQHF,TGTGCCAGTAGTAAGGACAGCCCGAGATACCCCCAGCATTTT
.,.,TRBV30,TRBJ2-5,CALRDNQETQYF,TGTGCCCTCCGGGACAACCAAGAGACCCAGTACTTC
.,TRBD1,TRBV9,TRBJ1-4,CASSSRDSSVTELFF,TGTGCCAGCAGCTCCAGGGACAGCTCGGTGACCGAACTGTTTTTT
.,TRBD1,TRBV6-6,TRBJ1-5,CASSYRTGHQPQHF,TGTGCCAGCAGTTACCGGACAGGCCATCAGCCCCAGCATTTT
.,TRBD1,TRBV2,TRBJ2-3,CASRGQGTDTQYF,TGTGCCAGCAGGGGACAGGGCACAGATACGCAGTATTTT
.,.,TRBV6-2/TRBV6-3,TRBJ1-5,CASSRGRGQPQHF,TGTGCCAGCAGCCGGGGGCGAGGTCAGCCCCAGCATTTT
.,.,TRBV4-1,TRBJ1-5,CASSPWTDNSNQPQHF,TGCGCCAGCAGCCCGTGGACAGACAATAGCAATCAGCCCCAGCATTTT
.,.,TRBV6-5,TRBJ1-1,CASNTGTAEAFF,TGTGCCAGCAATACAGGGACGGCGGAAGCTTTCTTT
.,.,TRBV7-8,TRBJ2-1,CASSSDSQQFF,TGTGCCAGCAGCTCCGACAGCCAGCAGTTCTTC
.,.,TRBV29-1,TRBJ1-2,CSVEDGEAGGYTF,TGCAGCGTTGAAGACGGGGAGGCAGGCGGCTACACCTTC
.,TRBD1,TRBV5-1,TRBJ1-1,CASSLGGTGGLTEAFF,TGCGCCAGCAGCTTGGGAGGGACAGGGGGGTTGACTGAAGCTTTCTTT
.,.,TRBV27,TRBJ1-4,CASSLSGPFVGEGKLFF,TGTGCCAGCAGTTTATCCGGGCCTTTTGTCGGGGAGGGAAAACTGTTTTTT
.,TRBD1,TRBV7-9,TRBJ1-1,CASSFTGGTEAFF,TGTGCCAGCAGCTTTACAGGGGGCACTGAAGCTTTCTTT
.,.,TRBV4-3,TRBJ2-7,CASSQRVSSYEQYF,TGCGCCAGCAGCCAACGGGTCAGCTCCTACGAGCAGTACTTC
.,TRBD2,TRBV2,TRBJ2-3,CASSLAGGITDTQYF,TGTGCCAGCAGTTTAGCGGGGGGTATCACAGATACGCAGTATTTT
once,.,TRBV9,TRBJ2-3,CASSEQPSTDTQYF,TGTGCCAGCAGCGAACAGCCTAGCACAGATACGCAGTATTTT
once,.,TRBV5-1,TRBJ2-3,CASSLGGLSTDTQYF,TGCGCCAGCAGCCTGGGGGGGCTTAGCACAGATACGCAGTATTTT
few,.,TRBV5-1,TRBJ1-2,CASSLDRYRLRSYGYTF,TGCGCCAGCAGCTTAGACCGGTACAGGCTTCGGTCCTATGGCTACACCTTC
.,TRBD1,TRBV5-1,TRBJ2-7,CASSLGQGVSYEQYF,TGCGCCAGCAGCTTGGGACAGGGGGTATCCTACGAGCAGTACTTC
.,.,TRBV10-1,TRBJ1-5,CASSESGNQPQHF,TGCGCCAGCAGTGAGTCCGGGAATCAGCCCCAGCATTTT
.,.,TRBV18,TRBJ2-7,CASSPAGLYEQYF,TGTGCCAGCTCACCGGCAGGTCTCTACGAGCAGTACTTC
.,TRBD1,TRBV7-9,TRBJ1-2,CASSLAGQGPSLGYTF,TGTGCCAGCAGCTTAGCGGGACAGGGGCCTTCTCTCGGCTACACCTTC
.,.,TRBV12-5,TRBJ1-2,CASGLASRIYGYTF,TGTGCTAGTGGTTTGGCTTCCAGGATCTATGGCTACACCTTC
once,.,TRBV7-9,TRBJ2-7,CASSSLRGEQYF,TGTGCCAGCAGCTCCCTAAGAGGAGAGCAGTACTTC
.,TRBD1,TRBV11-2,TRBJ1-2,CASSAGLIQGEGYTF,TGTGCCAGCAGCGCCGGCCTAATACAGGGGGAGGGCTACACCTTC
few,TRBD1,TRBV4-1,TRBJ1-2,CASSQVPEQGPDGYTF,TGCGCCAGCAGCCAAGTACCCGAACAGGGGCCCGACGGCTACACCTTC
.,.,TRBV13,TRBJ2-7,CASSRTSYEQYF,TGTGCCAGCAGCCGGACTTCCTACGAGCAGTACTTC
.,.,TRBV6-1,TRBJ2-4,CASSEGGQAKNIQYF,TGTGCCAGCAGTGAGGGGGGACAGGCCAAAAACATTCAGTACTTC
few,.,TRBV6-5,TRBJ1-2,CASTSRGGAGYTF,TGTGCCAGCACCTCCCGGGGGGGCGCTGGCTACACCTTC
.,.,TRBV12-3/TRBV12-4,TRBJ1-2,CASSFLTGYGYTF,TGTGCCAGCAGTTTTCTCACGGGCTATGGCTACACCTTC
.,.,TRBV7-3,TRBJ2-1,CASSPNALLAVGEQFF,TGTGCCAGCAGCCCGAACGCGTTACTAGCCGTTGGTGAGCAGTTCTTC
few,.,TRBV19,TRBJ1-3,CASRGPINLGNTIYF,TGTGCCAGTAGGGGCCCTATAAACCTGGGAAACACCATATATTTT
.,.,TRBV10-3,TRBJ2-3,CAISERSSGSTDTQYF,TGTGCCATCAGTGAGAGGTCGAGCGGGAGCACAGATACGCAGTATTTT
.,.,TRBV18,TRBJ2-7,CATRGGRSYEQYF,TGTGCCACTAGAGGAGGACGCTCCTACGAGCAGTACTTC
.,TRBD1,TRBV5-1,TRBJ1-1,CASSTADRGLRDTEAFF,TGCGCCAGCAGCACGGCGGACAGGGGGCTTCGGGACACTGAAGCTTTCTTT
.,TRBD1,TRBV12-3/TRBV12-4,TRBJ1-5,CASGTGSAQPQHF,TGTGCCAGCGGGACAGGTTCGGCTCAGCCCCAGCATTTT
.,TRBD1,TRBV18,TRBJ1-2,CASSPNQGALGGYTF,TGTGCCAGCTCACCGAATCAGGGGGCGCTTGGTGGCTACACCTTC
.,TRBD2,TRBV2,TRBJ2-5,CASCIAGGWETQYF,TGTGCCAGCTGTATAGCGGGGGGGTGGGAGACCCAGTACTTC
.,TRBD2,TRBV13,TRBJ2-1,CASSHSGGGNEQFF,TGTGCCAGCAGCCATAGCGGGGGGGGCAATGAGCAGTTCTTC
.,.,TRBV10-3,TRBJ2-5,CAISAWGGEQETQYF,TGTGCCATCAGTGCGTGGGGAGGCGAACAAGAGACCCAGTACTTC
.,.,TRBV9,TRBJ2-1,CASSVVGTPSSYNEQFF,TGTGCCAGCAGCGTAGTGGGGACACCCAGCTCCTACAATGAGCAGTTCTTC
.,TRBD1,TRBV3-1/TRBV3-2,TRBJ1-2,CASSLGQGSGGYTF,TGTGCCAGCAGCCTGGGACAGGGATCCGGTGGCTACACCTTC
.,.,TRBV7-2,TRBJ2-7,CASSLGGLIYEQYF,TGTGCCAGCAGCTTAGGAGGCCTGATTTACGAGCAGTACTTC
.,TRBD1,TRBV10-3,TRBJ1-1,CAISETGDTEAFF,TGTGCCATCAGTGAGACAGGGGACACTGAAGCTTTCTTT
.,TRBD1,TRBV6-5,TRBJ2-7,CASSRDRGDEQYF,TGTGCCAGCAGCCGGGACAGGGGGGACGAGCAGTACTTC
few,.,TRBV6-5,TRBJ2-5,CASSSTEAARTQYF,TGTGCCAGCAGTTCAACAGAAGCGGCAAGGACCCAGTACTTC
.,.,TRBV29-1,TRBJ1-4,CSVDTGAGTLFF,TGCAGCGTGGACACGGGAGCTGGTACCCTGTTTTTT
.,.,TRBV5-4,TRBJ2-3,CASSFGFEGPTDTQYF,TGTGCCAGCAGCTTCGGATTTGAGGGCCCGACAGATACGCAGTATTTT